The T cell receptor (beta chain) described here comes from a study of T cell repertoires in cytomegalovirus infection. This clonotype was seen a few times. The antigen remains undetermined. TCRdb independently ran MiXCR on the reads; one entry per CDR3 protein. The sample holds about 920,000 distinct CDR3 sequences, roughly 30% seen once. The CDR3 spans 14 residues. Germline CDR1 reads SGDLS; CDR2 reads YYNGEE. Trimming pared 0 bases from V and 2 bases from J, leaving 7 bases between. The chain uses TRBV9 and TRBJ2-3; no clear D gene. This sequence was found in a human donor in good health (CMV status not recorded). Some clones in this sample may be carry-over from other donors' samples. Material: cultured CD8+ T cells from PBMCs, obtained from culture after CMV antigen stimulation. This CDR3 is CASSVDWATDTQYF. CDR3 DNA sequence: TGTGCCAGCAGCGTAGATTGGGCCACAGATACGCAGTATTTT.